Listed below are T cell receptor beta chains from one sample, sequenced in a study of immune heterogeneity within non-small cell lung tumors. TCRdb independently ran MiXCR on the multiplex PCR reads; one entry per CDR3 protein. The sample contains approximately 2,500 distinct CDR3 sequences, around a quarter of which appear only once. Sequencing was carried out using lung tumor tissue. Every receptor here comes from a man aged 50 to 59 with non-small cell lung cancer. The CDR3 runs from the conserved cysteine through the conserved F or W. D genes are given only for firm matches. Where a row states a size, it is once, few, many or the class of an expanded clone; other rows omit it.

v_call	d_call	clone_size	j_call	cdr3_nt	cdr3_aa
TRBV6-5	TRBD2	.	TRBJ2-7	TGTGCCAGCAGTTCCCTCAGACTAGCGGGAGGCGAGCAGTACTTC	CASSSLRLAGGEQYF
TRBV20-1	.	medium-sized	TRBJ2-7	TGCAGTACTCATGACTTTCTATCGCCCTACGAGCAGTACTTC	CSTHDFLSPYEQYF
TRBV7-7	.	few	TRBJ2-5	TGTGCTAGCAGCTTAGGCCATGGGGTCGGAGAGACCCAGTACTTC	CASSLGHGVGETQYF
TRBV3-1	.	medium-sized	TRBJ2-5	TGTGCCAGCAGCCCCCCTGAGGGAATGGAGACCCAGTACTTC	CASSPPEGMETQYF
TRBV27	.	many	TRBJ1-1	TGTGCCAGCAGTCTTCAGATGAACACTGAAGCTTTCTTT	CASSLQMNTEAFF
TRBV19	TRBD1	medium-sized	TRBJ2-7	TGTGCCAGTAGTCCAGGACAGGGGGCGTACGAGCAGTACTTC	CASSPGQGAYEQYF
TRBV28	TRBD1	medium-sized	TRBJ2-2	TGTGCCAGCAGACCGGGACAGGGCGGGGAGCTGTTTTTT	CASRPGQGGELFF